This T cell receptor (beta chain) appears in the sequencing data of a study of PD-1 blockade in classical Hodgkin lymphoma. Study at large: Patients were treated with nivolumab at 3 mg/kg, and this was given intravenously every 2 weeks.

Findings and limits, study-wide: Nivolumab initiated under 1 year post-ASCT led to patient exclusion. Complete responders matched newly diagnosed patients in baseline diversity.

Looked up from germline, CDR1 is MNHNY and CDR2 is SVGAGI (reference sequence). Germline trimming cut 7 bases from V and 6 bases from J; bases unmatched to any gene: 9. The CDR3 runs 14 residues. Using immunoSEQ multiplex PCR, the repertoire was profiled, and TCRdb retains in-frame clones only, with some absent. The sample shows about 41,000 clones, around three quarters of them seen only once. All trial patients relapsed after autologous stem cell transplantation. Best responses fell into complete response, partial response or progressive disease. Details on this clone: What it binds is unknown.

Sample: peripheral blood mononuclear cells (PBMCs), taken at baseline. The TCR sequence derives from a human donor with classical Hodgkin lymphoma. This sequence joins TRBV6-6 and TRBJ2-7; TRBD1 matches at 10 bases. The CDR3 bases are TGTGCCAGCACCTACTCGACAGGGGGCCCCGAGCAGTACTTC. Translated, it gives CASTYSTGGPEQYF.